Listed here is a single T cell receptor (beta chain). The antigen is unknown. This CDR3 is 17 amino acids long. V lost 0 bases and J lost 7, with 19 bases in between. CDR1 and CDR2 (germline): MGHRA, YSYEKL. The sample is drawn from a study of shared clonotypes between healthy human individuals. Study-wide results and limits: Incompleteness in sorted-subset sequencing, despite large depth, was shown by rarefaction.

Data came from immunoSEQ multiplex PCR; TCRdb stores just in-frame clones and leaves some out. This sample carries 2 million to 2.5 million clones, approximately 96% of them seen once, and the ten largest clones take roughly 0.13%. The rearrangement joins TRBV4-1 to TRBJ2-1, with D perhaps assigned TRBD1 or TRBD2 (5 bases each). Sequencing used naive CD4+ T cells sorted from blood. Regarding subset: CD45RA+ positively selected. This receptor was taken from a man between 18 and 35 years old in good health. CDR3 residues: CASSQDIGASARNEQFF. CDR3 nucleotides: TGCGCCAGCAGCCAAGATATCGGGGCCAGCGCGCGGAATGAGCAGTTCTTC.